The next 24 T cell receptor beta chains were all read from a single sample in a study of Ad26.COV2.S vaccination and SARS-CoV-2 variants. Treatment: approximately 18 received Ad26.COV2.S at low or high dose, single or two shots; a few received placebo; per-sample allocation not given. The investigators took samples on day 63 after the first vaccine or placebo injection. Sequencing was performed with immunoSEQ multiplex PCR; in TCRdb, only in-frame clones are kept and a portion is missing. The profile shows some 250,000 clones, approximately 88% of them singletons. The sequencing here drew on peripheral blood, taken in a trial of Ad26.COV2.S vaccine versus placebo. Source of these receptors: a person between 18 and 65 years old who received the Ad26.COV2.S COVID-19 vaccine or a placebo.

This clone was observed a single time. J is TRBJ2-3 and V is TRBV15; 8 bases line up with TRBD2. Trimming at V came to 0 bases and at J to 2 bases, leaving 10 bases not matched to a gene. This CDR3 has 18 amino acids. The germline V gene encodes CDR1 LNHNV and CDR2 YYDKDF (reference sequence). The CDR3 bases are TGTGCCACCAGCAGAGATCGGGGGGGGACTTCATCCACAGATACGCAGTATTTT. Protein sequence: CATSRDRGGTSSTDTQYF.

The CDR3 region is CASSSLFATTPNTEAFF. The CDR3, as DNA: TGTGCCAGCAGTTCCCTCTTCGCCACCACTCCGAACACTGAAGCTTTCTTT. This chain links TRBV27 with TRBJ1-1; D gene ambiguous. CDR1 and CDR2 from the germline V gene are MNHEY and SMNVEV (reference sequence). Trimming took off 4 bases at V and 1 base at J, with 19 bases between the two ends. CDR3 length: 17 amino acids.

This clone was found once. The chain joins TRBV15 to TRBJ2-1; 8 bases are a match to TRBD2. The CDR3 is 16 residues long. Germline CDR1 and CDR2: LNHNV and YYDKDF (reference sequence). V lost 0 bases, J lost 5 bases, and 6 bases stayed unmatched. CDR3 sequence reads: CATSRDRGGGHNEQFF. CDR3 nucleotide sequence: TGTGCCACCAGCAGAGATCGGGGGGGCGGACACAATGAGCAGTTCTTC.

The chain is built from TRBV11-2 and TRBJ2-7; 10 bases are shared with TRBD1. Trimming at V came to 5 bases and at J to 6 bases, leaving 10 bases not matched to a gene. Germline V gives CDR1 SGHAT, CDR2 FQNNGV. This CDR3 has 15 residues. The CDR3 protein is CASSPHPGQGVEQYF. The CDR3 DNA sequence: TGTGCCAGCAGCCCCCACCCCGGACAGGGGGTCGAGCAGTACTTC.

This chain joins TRBV13 and TRBJ1-6, with a weak D call TRBD1 (6 bases). The CDR3 has 12 amino acids. The V gene's germline CDR1 is PRHDT and CDR2 FYEKMQ (reference sequence). The ends were cut back, 7 bases at V and 9 bases at J, with 10 bases in the middle. The CDR3 loop is CASTRGGSPLHF. The CDR3 bases are TGTGCCAGCACTAGGGGGGGTTCACCCCTCCACTTT.

This rearrangement joins TRBV6-5 to TRBJ1-6; weak D call: TRBD1 (5 bases). The V gene's germline CDR1 is MNHEY and CDR2 SVGAGI. V lost 2 bases and J 9 bases, leaving 8 bases between the germline ends. The CDR3 contains 13 residues. As DNA, the CDR3 is TGTGCCAGCAGTTACGACAGAATTTCACCCCTCCACTTT. Protein sequence: CASSYDRISPLHF.

The chain links TRBV5-4 to TRBJ1-3; D unresolved. Germline V gene sequence: CDR1 SGHNT, CDR2 YYREEE (reference sequence). This CDR3 contains 17 residues. The ends were cut back, 4 bases at V and 8 bases at J, with 25 bases in the middle. CDR3 residues: CASSDPGASALEDTIYF. CDR3 DNA sequence: TGTGCCAGCAGCGATCCGGGAGCCTCGGCTCTGGAGGACACCATATATTTT.

This chain uses TRBV15 with TRBJ2-7; D is unclear. The ends were cut back, 5 bases at V and 6 bases at J, with 11 bases in the middle. Germline CDR1 reads LNHNV; CDR2 reads YYDKDF (reference sequence). The CDR3 is 12 residues long. CDR3 residues: CATSSQHSEQYF. DNA for the CDR3: TGTGCCACCAGCTCCCAGCATTCCGAGCAGTACTTC.

This clone came up once. This chain uses TRBV5-4 with TRBJ2-5, with D possibly being TRBD2 (6 bases). V lost 0 bases and J 2 bases, leaving 8 bases between the germline ends. The CDR3 runs 14 residues. Germline V gene data show CDR1 as SGHNT and CDR2 as YYREEE (reference sequence). The CDR3 sequence is CASSLVGGQETQYF. The CDR3 bases are TGTGCCAGCAGCTTGGTCGGGGGACAAGAGACCCAGTACTTC.

The V and J genes are TRBV30 and TRBJ1-2; D perhaps matches TRBD1 (5 bases). CDR3 length: 13 amino acids. Trimming left V 1 base short and J 1 base short, with 7 bases between. Germline V lookup: CDR1 GTSNPN, CDR2 SVGIG (reference sequence). CDR3 region: CAWSGGVNYGYTF. The CDR3 coding sequence is TGTGCCTGGAGTGGGGGGGTTAACTATGGCTACACCTTC.

This sequence joins TRBV10-2 and TRBJ2-1; tentatively, D is TRBD1 (7 bases). CDR1 and CDR2 from the germline V gene are WSHSY and SAAADI. Trimming removed 7 bases at V and 7 bases at J, with 17 bases between. This CDR3 has 14 residues. The CDR3, as DNA: TGCGCCAGCAAAGAGGGGGCCGGAGGGAATGAGCAGTTCTTC. This gives the protein CASKEGAGGNEQFF.

The J gene is TRBJ2-3, the V gene TRBV4-3; the match to TRBD2 covers 10 bases. V dropped 6 bases and J dropped 5; count of bases not matched to a gene: 11. The germline gives CDR1 LGHNA, CDR2 YSLEER. CDR3 length equals 16 residues. The CDR3 sequence is CASRLTSGGAQDTQYF. The CDR3 DNA follows: TGCGCCAGCAGACTAACAAGCGGGGGGGCCCAAGATACGCAGTATTTT.

This clone has just a few counts. The rearrangement uses TRBV28 and TRBJ2-1; TRBD2 agrees at 12 bases. The CDR3 is made up of 16 amino acids. Looked up from germline, CDR1 is MDHEN and CDR2 is SYDVKM. The V gene end was trimmed by 5 bases and the J gene end by 5 bases; junction bases not matched to a gene: 7. The CDR3 DNA sequence: TGTGCCAGCAGTCGTCTAGCGGGAGGGCGGAACAATGAGCAGTTCTTC. It is translated as CASSRLAGGRNNEQFF.

The genes are TRBV28 and TRBJ1-3; tentatively, D is TRBD1 (5 bases). Germline values: CDR1 MDHEN, CDR2 SYDVKM. V dropped 3 bases and J dropped 2 bases, with 11 bases sitting between them. The CDR3 length is 15 residues. The DNA of the CDR3 is TGTGCCAGCAGTTTCCCCTGGGGCGCTGGAAACACCATATATTTT. Translating it yields CASSFPWGAGNTIYF.

The J gene is TRBJ2-7, the V gene TRBV10-3, with 8 positions matching TRBD2. This CDR3 comprises 15 residues. With V trimmed by 7 bases and J by 6 bases, 14 bases remained unmatched. Per the germline V gene, CDR1 is ENHRY and CDR2 is SYGVKD. The CDR3 loop reads CAIKASLPSGGEQYF. CDR3 DNA: TGTGCCATCAAAGCTAGTCTCCCGAGCGGGGGCGAGCAGTACTTC.

The gene calls are TRBV10-3 and TRBJ2-7, with a weak D call TRBD2 (6 bases). The CDR3 extends over 14 amino acids. Germline CDR1 and CDR2: ENHRY and SYGVKD. Trimming cost V 5 bases and J 1 base, with 12 bases left between them. Here the CDR3 reads CAISSRDSSYEQYF. The CDR3 bases are TGTGCCATCAGTTCTCGGGACTCGTCCTACGAGCAGTACTTC.

This chain uses TRBV6-6 with TRBJ2-5; TRBD2 matches at 12 bases. This CDR3 is built from 18 residues. Germline V gives CDR1 MNHNY, CDR2 SVGAGI (reference sequence). V gave up 5 bases and J gave up 2 bases; unmatched junction bases: 12. The CDR3 region has the DNA TGTGCCAGCAGTCGATTAAGACTAGCGGGAGAAGGGCAAGAGACCCAGTACTTC. Translating it yields CASSRLRLAGEGQETQYF.

The J gene is TRBJ2-5, the V gene TRBV9; D unresolved. This CDR3 is built from 14 residues. Germline CDR1 SGDLS, CDR2 YYNGEE. Trimming removed 0 bases from V and 5 bases from J, with 11 bases in between. CDR3 nucleotide sequence: TGTGCCAGCAGCGTAGAGTGGGAAGCGGAGACCCAGTACTTC. Protein product: CASSVEWEAETQYF.

V usage is TRBV28 and J usage is TRBJ1-1, with D perhaps TRBD1 (6 bases). CDR1 is MDHEN, CDR2 SYDVKM, per germline. This CDR3 has 13 amino acids. The V and J ends lost 1 base and 7 bases respectively, with 10 bases between them. The CDR3 protein is CASSLLMTGEAFF. Here the CDR3 DNA reads TGTGCCAGCAGTTTATTGATGACAGGTGAAGCTTTCTTT. The variable domain in full, completed from reference TRBV28 and TRBJ1-1, reads DVKVTQSSRYLVKRTGEKVFLECVQDMDHENMFWYRQDPGLGLRLIYFSYDVKMKEKGDIPEGYSVSREKKERFSLILESASTNQTSMYLCASSLLMTGEAFFGQGTRLTVV.

This clone was detected once. The chain joins TRBV14 to TRBJ2-4; 12 positions match TRBD1. This CDR3 is built from 21 residues. Per the germline V gene, CDR1 is SGHDN and CDR2 is FVKESK. V lost 0 bases to trimming and J lost 1 base; unmatched junction nucleotides: 13. The CDR3 region is CASSQDFAGTGGYRAKNIQYF. Here the CDR3 DNA reads TGTGCCAGCAGCCAAGATTTCGCCGGGACAGGGGGCTATCGGGCCAAAAACATTCAGTACTTC.

The chain carries TRBV10-3 and TRBJ1-6, with D possibly being TRBD1 (5 bases). Trimming took 0 bases from V and 7 from J, leaving 10 bases between them. There are 15 residues in the CDR3. Germline V CDR1 and CDR2: ENHRY, SYGVKD. CDR3 bases: TGTGCCATCAGTGAGTCCACAGGTCAAAATTCACCCCTCCACTTT. Its translation: CAISESTGQNSPLHF.

V usage is TRBV10-3 and J usage is TRBJ1-5, with D unclear. Trimming removed 2 bases from V and 0 bases from J, with 2 bases in between. The CDR3 is 13 amino acids. Germline V gene lookup returns CDR1 ENHRY and CDR2 SYGVKD. The CDR3 protein is CAISEGSNQPQHF. CDR3 nucleotide sequence: TGTGCCATCAGTGAGGGTAGCAATCAGCCCCAGCATTTT.

This clone has a single count. The chain has TRBV4-1 and TRBJ1-1, with D tentatively TRBD1 (6 bases). Trimming cost V 4 bases and J 5 bases, with 17 bases left between them. The germline V gene encodes CDR1 MGHRA and CDR2 YSYEKL. The CDR3 length is 15 residues. The CDR3 DNA is TGCGCCAGCAGCCTCTCCCCCACAAGGGGGACTGAAGCTTTCTTT. As protein: CASSLSPTRGTEAFF.

The chain combines TRBV6-5 with TRBJ2-7, with TRBD1 as a possible D gene (5 bases). The CDR3 is 15 residues long. Germline-derived CDR1 and CDR2 are MNHEY and SVGAGI. Trimming shortened V by 0 bases and J by 3 bases, and 12 bases separated the two germline ends. The CDR3 spells CASSYSRQGNYEQYF. In DNA form, the CDR3 reads TGTGCCAGCAGTTACTCGCGGCAGGGTAACTACGAGCAGTACTTC.